The rows below give T cell receptor beta chains drawn from one sample of a study of technical replicates of blood from a few donors. Sequencing was performed with immunoSEQ multiplex PCR; in TCRdb, only in-frame clones are kept and a portion is missing. The sample lists tens of thousands of clones, around 94% occurring once. Sequences were obtained from T cells isolated from PBMCs. All receptors derive from a human donor in good health. The CDR3 runs from the conserved cysteine through the conserved F or W. Each record gives: V gene, CDR3 length, clone size, D gene, J gene, CDR3 protein, CDR3 DNA. The D gene is left open where the match is weak. Some rows have no size entry. The others give once, few or many, or a class for an expanded clone.

TRBV2	13	.	.	TRBJ2-1	CASSLSSYNEQFF	TGTGCCAGCTCCCTCAGCTCCTACAATGAGCAGTTCTTC
TRBV2	13	few	TRBD1	TRBJ2-3	CASGQGARDTQYF	TGTGCCAGCGGACAGGGGGCAAGAGATACGCAGTATTTT
TRBV5-1	14	.	.	TRBJ2-3	CASSSRTGTDTQYF	TGCGCCAGCAGCTCCAGAACGGGGACAGATACGCAGTATTTT
TRBV5-6	14	.	.	TRBJ1-2	CASSLRDRLYGYTF	TGTGCCAGCAGCTTGAGAGACAGACTCTATGGCTACACCTTC
TRBV5-1	14	once	TRBD2	TRBJ2-7	CASSLDATGGEQYF	TGCGCCAGCAGCTTGGACGCCACGGGGGGAGAGCAGTACTTC
TRBV5-8	16	.	.	TRBJ2-5	CASSLGFEWQGETQYF	TGTGCCAGCAGCTTGGGATTTGAGTGGCAGGGAGAGACCCAGTACTTC
TRBV10-3	15	.	TRBD2	TRBJ2-1	CAISEKAGVDNEQFF	TGTGCCATCAGTGAGAAAGCGGGAGTTGACAATGAGCAGTTCTTC
TRBV27	16	once	.	TRBJ2-1	CASRIFRGSSYNEQFF	TGTGCCAGCAGAATTTTTAGGGGGAGCTCCTACAATGAGCAGTTCTTC
TRBV5-1	13	.	.	TRBJ2-4	CASRLGEANIQYF	TGCGCCAGCCGTTTGGGGGAGGCAAACATTCAGTACTTC
TRBV7-9	17	.	.	TRBJ1-1	CASSALETGWSHTEAFF	TGTGCCAGCAGCGCACTAGAAACAGGGTGGTCGCACACTGAAGCTTTCTTT
TRBV11-2	14	.	.	TRBJ2-1	CASRPTTSGNEQFF	TGTGCCAGCAGACCTACGACTAGTGGCAATGAGCAGTTCTTC
TRBV5-1	17	.	TRBD2	TRBJ2-5	CASSRIGLAGGWETQYF	TGCGCCAGCAGCCGAATCGGACTAGCGGGAGGTTGGGAGACCCAGTACTTC
TRBV6-5	15	.	TRBD1	TRBJ2-5	CASSYETGLGETQYF	TGTGCCAGCAGTTACGAGACAGGGCTAGGAGAGACCCAGTACTTC
TRBV5-6	17	.	.	TRBJ1-1	CASSLVRDKRMNTEAFF	TGTGCCAGCAGCTTGGTTCGGGACAAGAGGATGAACACTGAAGCTTTCTTT
TRBV7-6	16	.	TRBD2	TRBJ2-3	CASSGVAGVNTDTQYF	TGTGCCAGCAGCGGCGTAGCGGGGGTTAACACAGATACGCAGTATTTT
TRBV27	16	.	TRBD2	TRBJ2-2	CASSLYTGGYTGELFF	TGTGCCAGCAGCCTCTACACGGGGGGGTACACCGGGGAGCTGTTTTTT
TRBV19	12	once	.	TRBJ1-5	CASSKDSQPQHF	TGTGCCAGTAGTAAAGACAGTCAGCCCCAGCATTTT
TRBV2	14	.	.	TRBJ1-5	CASSELQSNQPQHF	TGTGCCAGCAGTGAGCTACAGAGCAATCAGCCCCAGCATTTT
TRBV2	14	once	TRBD1	TRBJ1-5	CASNPGQGVQPQHF	TGTGCCAGCAACCCGGGACAGGGGGTTCAGCCCCAGCATTTT
TRBV7-6	16	.	TRBD2	TRBJ2-3	CASSPRVAGGADTQYF	TGTGCCAGCAGCCCCCGGGTAGCGGGGGGAGCAGATACGCAGTATTTT
TRBV7-2	15	.	TRBD2	TRBJ2-3	CASSPGLAGGDTQYF	TGTGCCAGCAGCCCGGGACTAGCGGGAGGGGATACGCAGTATTTT
TRBV5-6	18	.	TRBD1	TRBJ1-2	CASSWGPSRDRGFWGYTF	TGTGCCAGCAGCTGGGGACCTTCCCGGGACAGGGGTTTTTGGGGCTACACCTTC
TRBV7-9	14	.	TRBD1	TRBJ1-4	CASSLGQGYEKLFF	TGTGCCAGCAGTTTGGGACAGGGCTATGAAAAACTGTTTTTT
TRBV27	18	.	.	TRBJ1-5	CASSPRRGGDNSNQPQHF	TGTGCCAGCAGTCCCCGTAGAGGGGGTGATAATAGCAATCAGCCCCAGCATTTT
TRBV10-3	14	once	.	TRBJ2-7	CAISESRQGWEQYF	TGTGCCATCAGTGAGTCACGTCAGGGGTGGGAGCAGTACTTC
TRBV5-1	17	once	TRBD1	TRBJ2-7	CASSLEGTGLFSYEQYF	TGCGCCAGCAGCTTGGAAGGGACAGGCCTGTTCTCCTACGAGCAGTACTTC
TRBV28	17	.	TRBD2	TRBJ2-2	CASSSAVGLASTGELFF	TGTGCCAGCAGTTCCGCGGTGGGACTAGCGAGCACCGGGGAGCTGTTTTTT
TRBV19	14	.	.	TRBJ1-1	CASTHTGSNTEAFF	TGTGCCAGTACCCATACCGGTTCGAACACTGAAGCTTTCTTT
TRBV28	15	.	.	TRBJ1-6	CASSPTTGQNSPLHF	TGTGCCAGCAGTCCTACGACAGGCCAGAATTCACCCCTCCACTTT
TRBV6-5	14	.	TRBD2	TRBJ2-2	CASSLAGGPGELFF	TGTGCCAGCAGCCTAGCGGGAGGGCCCGGGGAGCTGTTTTTT
TRBV5-6	16	.	.	TRBJ1-2	CASTNRVAAPGYGYTF	TGTGCCAGCACCAACCGAGTGGCGGCTCCGGGCTATGGCTACACCTTC
TRBV9	14	.	TRBD1	TRBJ1-5	CASSASGGPQPQHF	TGTGCCAGCAGCGCCTCAGGGGGTCCTCAGCCCCAGCATTTT
TRBV4-2	16	.	TRBD1	TRBJ2-3	CASSQGQGDPTDTQYF	TGTGCCAGCAGCCAGGGACAGGGCGACCCCACAGATACGCAGTATTTT
TRBV27	16	once	.	TRBJ2-2	CASSLGREGVTGELFF	TGTGCCAGCAGTTTGGGTCGAGAAGGGGTCACCGGGGAGCTGTTTTTT
TRBV10-1	16	.	TRBD2	TRBJ2-1	CASSEQAGRRYNEQFF	TGCGCCAGCAGTGAACAAGCGGGACGGAGATACAATGAGCAGTTCTTC